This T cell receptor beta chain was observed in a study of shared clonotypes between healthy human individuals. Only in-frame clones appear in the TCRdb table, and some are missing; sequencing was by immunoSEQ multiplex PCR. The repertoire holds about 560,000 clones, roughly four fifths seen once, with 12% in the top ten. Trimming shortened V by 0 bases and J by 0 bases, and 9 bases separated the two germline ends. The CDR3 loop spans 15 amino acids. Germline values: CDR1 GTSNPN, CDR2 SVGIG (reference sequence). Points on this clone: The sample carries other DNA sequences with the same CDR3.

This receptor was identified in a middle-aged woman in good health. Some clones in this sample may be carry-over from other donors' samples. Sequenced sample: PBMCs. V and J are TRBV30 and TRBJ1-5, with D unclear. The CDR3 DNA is TGTGCCTGGAGTGTAGGCGGAAATAGCAATCAGCCCCAGCATTTT. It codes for CAWSVGGNSNQPQHF.